The rows below give T cell receptor beta chains drawn from one sample of a study of cytomegalovirus exposure and HLA in healthy donors. The repertoire was sequenced with immunoSEQ multiplex PCR; TCRdb's copy has only in-frame clones and lacks some. Altogether approximately 73,000 clones are present, roughly 70% being singletons, with the ten largest covering around 12%. Sequenced material: PBMCs. These receptors all stem from a man between 65 and 85 years old in good health and CMV-seronegative. CDR3s include the opening cysteine and the closing phenylalanine or tryptophan. D genes are given only for firm matches.

- | TRBV6-1 | CASRDRAGGGHEQYF
TRBD1 | TRBV7-9 | CSSSTRPQGVRETQYF
TRBD2 | TRBV4-3 | CASSQEVPRGVTSYEQYF
TRBD2 | TRBV7-2 | CASSLAGRGTGELFF
- | TRBV11-2 | CASSLGQAVYTEAFF
- | TRBV10-3 | CAISKFSGKAEAFF
TRBD2 | TRBV7-6 | CASSPGLAGRREQFF
- | TRBV6-6 | CASTLQGNTEAFF
TRBD2 | TRBV10-3 | CAISVSGSDGNEQYF
- | TRBV5-8 | CASSLVEFRYF
TRBD1 | TRBV5-1 | CASSANGQGEETQYF
- | TRBV13 | CASSLWREPLGGQYF
TRBD2 | TRBV19 | CASSGRDRYNEQFF
- | TRBV18 | CASSPREPGSSGNTIYF
TRBD2 | TRBV7-2 | CASSLTSGRATQYF
TRBD2 | TRBV6-5 | CASRSPSGGANEQYF
TRBD2 | TRBV2 | CASKKAASGRGEQFF
- | TRBV7-9 | CASSARDTLFEQYF
TRBD2 | TRBV15 | CATSRDRGGRGKETQYF
- | TRBV7-9 | CASSLIYEQYF
- | TRBV25-1 | CASSPGTDTQYF
- | TRBV2 | CASTQRGTIQETQYF
- | TRBV10-3 | CAISQGYNEQFF
TRBD1 | TRBV18 | CASSPFSETGGTEAFF
- | TRBV9 | CASSHSWGGNTGELFF
- | TRBV20-1 | CSAGGRDEQFF
TRBD1 | TRBV9 | CASSRTGGRETQYF
TRBD2 | TRBV15 | CATSSGRLAGVQETQYF
- | TRBV28 | CASRLGVRSTEAFF
- | TRBV6-5 | CASSDGAVSGHGYTF
- | TRBV27 | CASSLWGREGNSPLHF
TRBD1 | TRBV5-4 | CASKTQGSGYEQYF
TRBD1 | TRBV5-1 | CATGTGAKDDEQFF
TRBD2 | TRBV30 | CALRSGRARNTGELFF
TRBD2 | TRBV7-9 | CSSSLGWVFRSGIYNEQFF
- | TRBV15 | CATSREINRAHEQFF
TRBD1 | TRBV18 | CASSADRDYGYTF
- | TRBV5-1 | CASSLGGAPNEKLFF
- | TRBV6-1 | CASNEGSGQPQHF
TRBD1 | TRBV7-2 | CASSLPGVRGHNEQFF
- | TRBV6-1 | CASSEFEQNSEAFF